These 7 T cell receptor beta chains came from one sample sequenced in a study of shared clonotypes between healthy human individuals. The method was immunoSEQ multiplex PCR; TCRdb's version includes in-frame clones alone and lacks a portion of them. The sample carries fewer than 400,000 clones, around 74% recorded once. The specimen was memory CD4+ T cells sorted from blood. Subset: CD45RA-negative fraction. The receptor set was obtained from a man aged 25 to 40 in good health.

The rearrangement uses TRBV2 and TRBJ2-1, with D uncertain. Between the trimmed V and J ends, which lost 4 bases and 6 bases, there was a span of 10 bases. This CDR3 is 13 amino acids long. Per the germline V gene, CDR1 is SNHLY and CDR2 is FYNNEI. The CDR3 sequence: CASSGLGPNEQFF. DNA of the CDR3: TGTGCCAGCAGTGGCCTAGGGCCCAATGAGCAGTTCTTC. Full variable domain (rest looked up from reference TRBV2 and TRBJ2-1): EPEVTQTPSHQVTQMGQEVILRCVPISNHLYFYWYRQILGQKVEFLVSFYNNEISEKSEIFDDQFSVERPDGSNFTLKIRSTKLEDSAMYFCASSGLGPNEQFFGPGTRLTVL.

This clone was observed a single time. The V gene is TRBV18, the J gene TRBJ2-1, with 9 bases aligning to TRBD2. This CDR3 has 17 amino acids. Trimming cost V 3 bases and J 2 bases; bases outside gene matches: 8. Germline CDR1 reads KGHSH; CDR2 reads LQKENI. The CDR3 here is CASSPLGLASTYNEQFF. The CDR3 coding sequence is TGTGCCAGCTCACCCCTCGGACTAGCGTCAACCTACAATGAGCAGTTCTTC.

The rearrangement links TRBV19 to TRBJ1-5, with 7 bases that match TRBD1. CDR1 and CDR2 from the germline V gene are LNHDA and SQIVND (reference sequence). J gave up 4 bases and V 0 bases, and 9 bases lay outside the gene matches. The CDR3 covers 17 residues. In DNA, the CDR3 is TGTGCCAGTAGTATAGATTCTCGACAGGGAAGGAATCAGCCCCAGCATTTT. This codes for CASSIDSRQGRNQPQHF.

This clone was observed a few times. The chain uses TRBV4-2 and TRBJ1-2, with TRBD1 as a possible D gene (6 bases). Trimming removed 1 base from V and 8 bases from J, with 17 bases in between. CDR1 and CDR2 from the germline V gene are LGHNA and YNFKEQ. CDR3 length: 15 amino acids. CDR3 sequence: CASSQVGATNGGYTF. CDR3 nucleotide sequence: TGTGCCAGCAGCCAAGTGGGGGCAACGAACGGAGGCTACACCTTC.

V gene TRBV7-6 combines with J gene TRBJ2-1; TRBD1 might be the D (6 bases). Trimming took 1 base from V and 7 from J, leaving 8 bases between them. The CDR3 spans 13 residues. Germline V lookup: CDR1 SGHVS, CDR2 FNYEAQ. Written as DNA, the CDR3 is TGTGCCAGCAGCTTAGAAACAGGGAATGAGCAGTTCTTC. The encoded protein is CASSLETGNEQFF.

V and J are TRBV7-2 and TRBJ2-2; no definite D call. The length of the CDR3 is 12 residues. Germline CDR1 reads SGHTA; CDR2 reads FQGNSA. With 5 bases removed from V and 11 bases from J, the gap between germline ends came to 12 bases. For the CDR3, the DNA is TGTGCCAGCAGCCATCAAACCCTCGAGCTGTTTTTT. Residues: CASSHQTLELFF. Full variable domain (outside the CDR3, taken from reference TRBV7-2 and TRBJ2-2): GAGVSQSPSNKVTEKGKDVELRCDPISGHTALYWYRQSLGQGLEFLIYFQGNSAPDKSGLPSDRFSAERTGGSVSTLTIQRTQQEDSAVYLCASSHQTLELFFGEGSRLTVL.

CDR3 protein: CASSPRQENYGYTF. The CDR3 nucleotides are TGTGCCAGCTCACCAAGGCAGGAGAACTATGGCTACACCTTC. The gene calls are TRBV18 and TRBJ1-2, with D unresolved. The CDR3 has 14 residues. The V and J ends lost 2 bases and 2 bases respectively, with 9 bases between them. CDR1 is KGHSH and CDR2 is LQKENI in the germline V gene.